This T cell receptor beta chain was sequenced for a study of T cells in AML relapse after transplant (dated 2019 in TCRdb). Context from the whole study: The remission controls were clinically matched patients who stayed in long-term complete remission and had more than 3 years of follow-up. In a retrospective study, inhibitory receptor expression and TCR repertoires of bone marrow T cells were examined in patients who had received allogeneic HSCT for myeloid malignancy. Remission samples were obtained from bone marrow collected about 1 year after HSCT from patients in whom complete remission was maintained. The full study reports these points: Very few samples underpinned the TCR repertoire comparisons, and for unsorted bone marrow each group had only a few individuals.

Library prep was done by PCR. TCR alpha and beta chains were amplified from RNA with a modified RACE PCR protocol rather than multiplex PCR. Libraries were sequenced on an Illumina MiSeq, and raw reads were demultiplexed according to sample-specific barcode combinations. Concerning the study's data processing: MiXCR software was used to identify TCR clonotypes from the sequencing reads. TCRdb reworked the public reads: Q25 trimming with fastp, MiXCR clone assembly, productive beta chains retained. Each CDR3 protein gets just one entry, which takes the most common genes and DNA from the rows behind it. TCRdb assigned the V and J calls; the authors' analysis was not used. This sample comprises approximately 3,600 distinct CDR3 sequences, over 8.5% of them detected only once. In total, the top ten clones hold approximately 30% of the sample. Cut back by 3 bases and 0 bases, the V and J ends lie 10 bases apart. CDR1 MNHEY and CDR2 SMNVEV are derived from the germline V gene (reference sequence). Spanning cysteine to phenylalanine, the CDR3 consists of 15 amino acids. The sequence is cut down to CDR3 DNA, 45 bases in frame from base 1.

The table lists this clonotype with many counts. Its target antigen remains unknown. One base away there is no much larger clone; base qualities are not given. Here the sequenced sample was bone marrow, either the whole sample or a sorted T cell fraction (not recorded which), taken in complete remission. In this chain, TRBV27 is recombined with TRBJ2-3; the D gene is unclear. The origin of this receptor is a human donor who had a stem cell transplant for acute myeloid leukemia. After a transplant, certain T cells may trace back to the graft donor. DNA sequence: TGTGCCAGCAGTTTGGTACAGCTTAGCACAGATACGCAGTATTTT. The encoded protein is CASSLVQLSTDTQYF.